Listed here are 25 T cell receptor beta chains from one sample, sequenced in a study of identical twins. TCRdb analysed the 5' RACE reads with MiXCR anew, one entry per CDR3 protein. The sample shows approximately 550,000 distinct CDR3 sequences, more than 20% of them seen only once. These same data were also listed under a study on yellow fever vaccine responses in identical twins.

The sample taken for sequencing was CD4+ T cells sorted from blood. The receptors shown here come from a woman younger than 30 in good health.

This rearrangement joins TRBV27 to TRBJ2-5; 9 bases align to TRBD1. Per the germline V gene, CDR1 is MNHEY and CDR2 is SMNVEV (reference sequence). V gave up 6 bases and J gave up 4 bases; unmatched junction bases: 15. The CDR3 length is 17 residues. CDR3 in amino acids: CASRRFDRGDYGETQYF. CDR3 bases: TGTGCCAGCAGGAGATTTGACAGGGGGGACTATGGAGAGACCCAGTACTTC.

The genes are TRBV24-1 and TRBJ2-1; D could derive from TRBD1 or TRBD2 (5 bases each). Per the germline V gene, CDR1 is KGHDR and CDR2 is SFDVKD. V was trimmed by 4 bases and J by 0 bases, leaving 21 bases between them. The CDR3 is 19 amino acids. CDR3 in amino acids: CATSESLGPGRSSYNEQFF. The CDR3 DNA reads TGTGCCACCAGTGAGTCTTTGGGCCCGGGGCGGAGCTCCTACAATGAGCAGTTCTTC.

CDR3 sequence: CASSYTSGVKNTGELFF. As DNA, the CDR3 is TGTGCCAGCAGTTACACTAGCGGGGTTAAGAACACCGGGGAGCTGTTTTTT. This chain connects TRBV6-5 to TRBJ2-2; 10 positions agree with TRBD2. V lost 2 bases to trimming and J lost 1 base; unmatched junction nucleotides: 4. The CDR3 sequence is 17 residues long. The germline gives CDR1 MNHEY, CDR2 SVGAGI.

The genes are TRBV20-1 and TRBJ2-3; no firm D call. This CDR3 spans 14 amino acids. Per germline, CDR1 DFQATT and CDR2 SNEGSKA (reference sequence). The germline V and J ends were trimmed by 5 bases and 1 base, with 13 bases remaining between them. The CDR3 DNA is TGCAGTGCTCCAGGCCGTCCGGGCACAGATACGCAGTATTTT. As protein: CSAPGRPGTDTQYF.

A few counts support this clonotype. V is TRBV6-1 and J is TRBJ2-5, with 8 bases that match TRBD2. The V segment lost 7 bases and the J segment 5 bases; nucleotides outside the gene matches: 9. The CDR3 covers 14 residues. Germline V gene sequence: CDR1 MNHNS, CDR2 SASEGT. The DNA of the CDR3 is TGTGCCAGCAAACGACTAGCGAGGAAGGAGACCCAGTACTTC. Translating it yields CASKRLARKETQYF.

There are many counts of this clonotype. The chain employs TRBV5-1 and TRBJ2-3, with D possibly being TRBD2 (6 bases). This CDR3 is built from 14 residues. Germline V CDR1 and CDR2: SGHRS, YFSETQ. V lost 2 bases, J lost 6 bases, and 13 bases lay in between. As DNA, the CDR3 is TGCGCCAGCAGCTTCTCGGGAGCAACGGATACGCAGTATTTT. This translates into CASSFSGATDTQYF. Full variable domain (missing parts from reference TRBV5-1 and TRBJ2-3): KAGVTQTPRYLIKTRGQQVTLSCSPISGHRSVSWYQQTPGQGLQFLFEYFSETQRNKGNFPGRFSGRQFSNSRSEMNVSTLELGDSALYLCASSFSGATDTQYFGPGTRLTVL.

The chain couples TRBV7-9 to TRBJ1-4, with D possibly TRBD1 on 5 matching bases. The CDR3 covers 15 residues. CDR1 SEHNR and CDR2 FQNEAQ come from the germline V gene (reference sequence). The V gene lost 1 base and the J gene lost 1 base, with 7 bases spanning the gap. DNA of the CDR3: TGTGCCAGCAGCTTAGGGACATTAACTAATGAAAAACTGTTTTTT. It codes for CASSLGTLTNEKLFF.

The chain combines TRBV20-1 with TRBJ2-3; D not certain. The germline V gene has CDR1 DFQATT and CDR2 SNEGSKA (reference sequence). The ends were cut back, 3 bases at V and 4 bases at J, with 5 bases in the middle. The CDR3 runs to 11 residues. CDR3 nucleotide sequence: TGCAGTGCTAGCGGGCCAGATACGCAGTATTTT. This codes for CSASGPDTQYF.

The chain recombines TRBV11-2 with TRBJ2-5, with D possibly TRBD1 on 6 matching bases. V was pared by 4 bases and J by 5 bases, with 14 bases between. The CDR3 covers 14 residues. Per the germline V gene, CDR1 is SGHAT and CDR2 is FQNNGV. The CDR3 sequence is CASSSSSQGETQYF. In DNA, the CDR3 is TGTGCCAGCAGCTCCTCCTCCCAGGGGGAGACCCAGTACTTC. Drawing the rest from reference TRBV11-2 and TRBJ2-5, the complete variable domain is EAGVAQSPRYKIIEKRQSVAFWCNPISGHATLYWYQQILGQGPKLLIQFQNNGVVDDSQLPKDRFSAERLKGVDSTLKIQPAKLEDSAVYLCASSSSSQGETQYFGPGTRLLVL.

The J gene is TRBJ1-1, the V gene TRBV3-1; possible D gene TRBD1, 5 bases. The CDR3 is made up of 14 amino acids. Trimming took 1 base from V and 1 from J, leaving 7 bases between them. Germline CDR1 is LGHDT and CDR2 is YNNKEL (reference sequence). The CDR3 bases are TGTGCCAGCAGCCAAGGGGACGCGAACACTGAAGCTTTCTTT. Protein product: CASSQGDANTEAFF.

The rearrangement links TRBV24-1 to TRBJ2-3, with TRBD1 matching over 8 bases. CDR3 length: 17 residues. The V segment lost 4 bases and the J segment 2 bases; nucleotides outside the gene matches: 10. Germline assignment: CDR1 KGHDR and CDR2 SFDVKD. CDR3 protein: CATSEAGQGGVTDTQYF. The CDR3 region has the DNA TGTGCCACCAGTGAGGCCGGACAGGGAGGAGTCACAGATACGCAGTATTTT.

V gene TRBV4-1 combines with J gene TRBJ2-5; D gene ambiguous. This CDR3 spans 15 amino acids. V lost 6 bases and J 2 bases, leaving 16 bases between the germline ends. Germline lookup yields CDR1 MGHRA and CDR2 YSYEKL. Here the CDR3 DNA reads TGCGCCAGCAGTAGGGCAGGTGTACCACAAGAGACCCAGTACTTC. Amino acid sequence: CASSRAGVPQETQYF.

The chain joins TRBV6-2 or TRBV6-3 to TRBJ2-2, with TRBD2 matching 9 bases. The junction had 18 bases not matched to a gene; V was cut back by 3 bases and J by 4 bases. Germline lookup yields CDR1 MNHEY and CDR2 SVGEGT. This CDR3 spans 20 amino acids. CDR3 in amino acids: CASSYLARGAGGPRTGELFF. Written as DNA, the CDR3 is TGTGCCAGCAGTTATTTGGCAAGAGGGGCGGGAGGGCCCCGCACCGGGGAGCTGTTTTTT.

The chain has TRBV2 and TRBJ2-7, with unresolved D. V was shortened by 5 bases and J by 2 bases, with 13 bases between the two germline ends. The CDR3 consists of 14 residues. Germline assignment: CDR1 SNHLY and CDR2 FYNNEI. As DNA, the CDR3 is TGTGCCAGCAGTCCTACTGGCCGAACCTACGAGCAGTACGTC. It specifies CASSPTGRTYEQYV.

This clonotype showed up just a few times. V usage is TRBV10-3 and J usage is TRBJ2-3; unclear D gene. Germline loops: CDR1 ENHRY, CDR2 SYGVKD. There are 15 residues in the CDR3. The V end was cut by 0 bases, the J end by 0 bases, with 7 bases between. CDR3 sequence reads: CAISESTTSTDTQYF. The CDR3, as DNA: TGTGCCATCAGTGAGTCGACAACTAGCACAGATACGCAGTATTTT.

The V call is TRBV7-2, the J call TRBJ2-5, with a tentative D call TRBD1 (6 bases). The CDR3 covers 14 residues. Trimming took 7 bases from V and 5 from J, leaving 17 bases between them. The germline CDR1 and CDR2 sequences are SGHTA and FQGNSA. The CDR3 region has the DNA TGTGCCAGCACCCCAAGGTCCCAGGGGGAGACCCAGTACTTC. Protein: CASTPRSQGETQYF.

The V gene is TRBV4-1, the J gene TRBJ2-1; the match to TRBD2 covers 11 bases. The V segment lost 4 bases and the J segment 3 bases; nucleotides outside the gene matches: 8. There are 17 residues in the CDR3. Germline CDR1 and CDR2: MGHRA and YSYEKL. CDR3 coding DNA: TGCGCCAGCAGCCTCTTTACTAGCGGGAGTTTCTACAATGAGCAGTTCTTC. It is translated as CASSLFTSGSFYNEQFF.

This clonotype was seen only a few times. The V gene is TRBV2, the J gene TRBJ2-1; D uncertain. CDR1 SNHLY and CDR2 FYNNEI come from the germline V gene. V lost 5 bases and J lost 5, with 16 bases in between. CDR3 size: 15 residues. CDR3 protein: CASSSVLHPNNEQFF. The CDR3 bases are TGTGCCAGCAGTTCTGTCCTCCATCCAAACAATGAGCAGTTCTTC.

There are a few counts of this clonotype. The chain is built from TRBV24-1 and TRBJ2-7; TRBD2 matches 9 bases. V gave up 1 base and J gave up 3 bases; unmatched junction bases: 6. This CDR3 has 16 amino acids. From germline, CDR1 is KGHDR and CDR2 SFDVKD. Here the CDR3 DNA reads TGTGCCACCAGTGATTTCGGGCGGGAGGGCCACTACGAGCAGTACTTC. Protein: CATSDFGREGHYEQYF.

The chain links TRBV19 to TRBJ1-4; unclear D gene. The germline V and J ends were trimmed by 4 bases and 3 bases, with 9 bases remaining between them. CDR3 size: 14 residues. In germline, CDR1 is LNHDA, CDR2 SQIVND (reference sequence). The CDR3 reads CASSSRTSNEKLFF. For the CDR3, the DNA is TGTGCCAGTAGTAGTAGGACGTCTAATGAAAAACTGTTTTTT.

This clonotype occurred a few times. This rearrangement joins TRBV19 to TRBJ1-2; D not certain. Trimming stripped 8 bases from V and 8 bases from J, with 24 bases between. Per the germline V gene, CDR1 is LNHDA and CDR2 is SQIVND (reference sequence). The CDR3 length is 15 residues. The CDR3 DNA sequence: TGTGCCAGTCGGTCACCGGGGAGAACTGGTAGCGGCTACACCTTC. This encodes CASRSPGRTGSGYTF. The full variable domain, rest sourced from reference TRBV19 and TRBJ1-2, is DGGITQSPKYLFRKEGQNVTLSCEQNLNHDAMYWYRQDPGQGLRLIYYSQIVNDFQKGDIAEGYSVSREKKESFPLTVTSAQKNPTAFYLCASRSPGRTGSGYTFGSGTRLTVV.

The chain couples TRBV12-3 or TRBV12-4 to TRBJ1-3, with TRBD1 matching over 9 bases. With 8 bases clipped from V and 3 bases from J, the junction kept 5 bases outside the gene matches. The CDR3 sequence is 14 residues long. CDR3 coding DNA: TGTGCCAGCCAACCGACAGGGGGTGGAAACACCATATATTTT. Protein sequence: CASQPTGGGNTIYF.

CDR3 residues: CASSRASRNEQFF. CDR3 DNA sequence: TGTGCCAGCAGCCGGGCCAGCCGGAATGAGCAGTTCTTC. The J gene is TRBJ2-1, the V gene TRBV6-1; D is ambiguous. The germline V gene encodes CDR1 MNHNS and CDR2 SASEGT. This CDR3 comprises 13 residues. V was clipped by 6 bases and J by 7 bases, with 13 bases between them.

The chain uses TRBV15 and TRBJ1-2; D remains unclear. Germline CDR1 and CDR2: LNHNV and YYDKDF (reference sequence). V lost 0 bases and J lost 4, with 3 bases in between. This CDR3 is 12 amino acids long. CDR3 sequence: CATSRDFYGYTF. For the CDR3, the DNA is TGTGCCACCAGCAGAGATTTCTATGGCTACACCTTC.

This clonotype was seen just once. J is TRBJ1-2 and V is TRBV7-6; possibly TRBD1 for D (6 bases). The CDR3 extends over 14 amino acids. Germline lookup yields CDR1 SGHVS and CDR2 FNYEAQ. Deletions cut 2 bases from V and 6 bases from J, with 13 bases between. CDR3 coding DNA: TGTGCCAGCAGCTTACTACAGGGAGATGATGGCTACACCTTC. The encoded protein is CASSLLQGDDGYTF. The full variable domain, its missing parts supplied by reference TRBV7-6 and TRBJ1-2, is GAGVSQSPRYKVTKRGQDVALRCDPISGHVSLYWYRQALGQGPEFLTYFNYEAQQDKSGLPNDRFSAERPEGSISTLTIQRTEQRDSAMYRCASSLLQGDDGYTFGSGTRLTVV.